Listed below are T cell receptor beta chains from one sample, sequenced in a study of T-cell memory formation after mild COVID-19. TCRdb independently ran MiXCR on the 5' RACE reads; one entry per CDR3 protein. The data show 250,000 to 300,000 distinct CDR3 sequences, with 15% to 20% seen just once and 20% to 25% held by the top ten. Sequenced input: PBMCs or a T cell subset sorted from them (not recorded which). These receptors all come from a man aged 18 to 30 who had mild COVID-19 (a few samples of this study predate the infection). Cell type and time point are not known. The CDR3 runs from the conserved cysteine through the conserved F or W. Fields, in order: D gene, V gene, J gene, clone size, CDR3 protein, CDR3 DNA. The D gene is left open where the match is weak. Size is stated for part of the rows, as once, few or many counts, or as a class when the clone is expanded.

-	TRBV6-5	TRBJ1-3	once	CASSTAVGNTIYF	TGTGCCAGCAGCACAGCAGTGGGAAACACCATATATTTT
-	TRBV29-1	TRBJ2-2	few	CSVEARRTATNTGELFF	TGCAGCGTTGAAGCGCGAAGGACAGCGACGAACACCGGGGAGCTGTTTTTT
-	TRBV10-3	TRBJ2-5	many	CAVGSSDQETQYF	TGTGCCGTGGGTTCTAGCGACCAAGAGACCCAGTACTTC
-	TRBV12-3/TRBV12-4	TRBJ1-5	few	CASSLRGLGLQPQHF	TGTGCCAGCAGTTTAAGGGGTCTGGGTCTTCAGCCCCAGCATTTT
-	TRBV7-2	TRBJ2-1	-	CASSRPIFGQFF	TGTGCCAGCAGCCGTCCAATCTTTGGGCAGTTCTTC
-	TRBV7-2	TRBJ2-7	many	CASSFEAATYEQYF	TGTGCCAGCAGCTTCGAGGCAGCTACCTACGAGCAGTACTTC
-	TRBV9	TRBJ2-3	few	CASSVLGRRTDTQYF	TGTGCCAGCAGCGTATTGGGACGGCGCACAGATACGCAGTATTTT
-	TRBV12-3/TRBV12-4	TRBJ2-2	-	CASSLVLGHKTGELFF	TGTGCCAGCAGTTTAGTCCTGGGACATAAAACCGGGGAGCTGTTTTTT
-	TRBV6-1	TRBJ1-1	-	CASRAGRGGTEAFF	TGTGCCAGCAGAGCAGGCAGGGGAGGGACTGAAGCTTTCTTT
TRBD1	TRBV13	TRBJ2-7	-	CASSSPGQGVAEQYF	TGTGCCAGCAGCTCGCCGGGACAGGGGGTGGCTGAGCAGTACTTC
TRBD1	TRBV27	TRBJ2-2	few	CASSLYGTGYTGELFF	TGTGCCAGCAGTTTATATGGGACAGGGTACACCGGGGAGCTGTTTTTT
TRBD1	TRBV10-3	TRBJ2-2	-	CAISEPSTGLNTGELFF	TGTGCCATCAGTGAACCATCGACAGGGTTGAACACCGGGGAGCTGTTTTTT
-	TRBV7-9	TRBJ1-4	-	CASSLSPGLGGEKLFF	TGTGCCAGCAGCTTATCCCCCGGTCTAGGGGGTGAAAAACTGTTTTTT
-	TRBV10-3	TRBJ1-3	-	CAISEAGSGNTIYF	TGTGCCATCAGTGAGGCAGGGTCTGGAAACACCATATATTTT
TRBD1	TRBV5-1	TRBJ1-5	few	CASSRTGYQPQHF	TGCGCCAGCAGCAGGACAGGGTACCAGCCCCAGCATTTT
TRBD1	TRBV7-2	TRBJ1-6	-	CASSLVGDREIPLHF	TGTGCCAGCAGCTTAGTCGGGGACAGGGAAATCCCCCTCCACTTT
-	TRBV20-1	TRBJ1-1	-	CSASRGAGNTEAFF	TGCAGTGCTAGCCGCGGGGCCGGCAACACTGAAGCTTTCTTT
TRBD1	TRBV20-1	TRBJ2-7	-	CSARRDSNYEQYF	TGCAGTGCTCGCCGGGACAGCAACTACGAGCAGTACTTC
TRBD2	TRBV29-1	TRBJ2-5	-	CSVDGTSGDQETQYF	TGCAGCGTCGACGGTACTAGCGGGGACCAAGAGACCCAGTACTTC
TRBD1	TRBV12-3/TRBV12-4	TRBJ1-2	-	CASTLGQFYGYTF	TGTGCCAGCACCCTGGGACAGTTCTATGGCTACACCTTC
-	TRBV29-1	TRBJ1-2	many	CSVGQGYGYTF	TGCAGCGTTGGCCAGGGATATGGCTACACCTTC
-	TRBV18	TRBJ1-1	few	CASSSGLGTEAFF	TGTGCCAGCAGCAGCGGCCTTGGGACTGAAGCTTTCTTT
TRBD1	TRBV2	TRBJ2-1	few	CASSVETGELHEQFF	TGTGCCAGCAGCGTAGAGACAGGGGAGTTGCATGAGCAGTTCTTC
-	TRBV15	TRBJ2-5	-	CATSSRDLQETQYF	TGTGCCACCAGCAGCCGGGACTTACAAGAGACCCAGTACTTC
TRBD2	TRBV7-9	TRBJ2-1	few	CAAGGPGMGNEQFF	TGTGCCGCGGGGGGGCCAGGTATGGGGAATGAGCAGTTCTTC
-	TRBV18	TRBJ1-2	few	CASSRGTYDGYTF	TGTGCCAGCTCCCGCGGGACGTACGATGGCTACACCTTC
-	TRBV18	TRBJ2-7	-	CASSDALVAYEQYF	TGTGCCAGCTCCGACGCCCTCGTCGCCTACGAGCAGTACTTC